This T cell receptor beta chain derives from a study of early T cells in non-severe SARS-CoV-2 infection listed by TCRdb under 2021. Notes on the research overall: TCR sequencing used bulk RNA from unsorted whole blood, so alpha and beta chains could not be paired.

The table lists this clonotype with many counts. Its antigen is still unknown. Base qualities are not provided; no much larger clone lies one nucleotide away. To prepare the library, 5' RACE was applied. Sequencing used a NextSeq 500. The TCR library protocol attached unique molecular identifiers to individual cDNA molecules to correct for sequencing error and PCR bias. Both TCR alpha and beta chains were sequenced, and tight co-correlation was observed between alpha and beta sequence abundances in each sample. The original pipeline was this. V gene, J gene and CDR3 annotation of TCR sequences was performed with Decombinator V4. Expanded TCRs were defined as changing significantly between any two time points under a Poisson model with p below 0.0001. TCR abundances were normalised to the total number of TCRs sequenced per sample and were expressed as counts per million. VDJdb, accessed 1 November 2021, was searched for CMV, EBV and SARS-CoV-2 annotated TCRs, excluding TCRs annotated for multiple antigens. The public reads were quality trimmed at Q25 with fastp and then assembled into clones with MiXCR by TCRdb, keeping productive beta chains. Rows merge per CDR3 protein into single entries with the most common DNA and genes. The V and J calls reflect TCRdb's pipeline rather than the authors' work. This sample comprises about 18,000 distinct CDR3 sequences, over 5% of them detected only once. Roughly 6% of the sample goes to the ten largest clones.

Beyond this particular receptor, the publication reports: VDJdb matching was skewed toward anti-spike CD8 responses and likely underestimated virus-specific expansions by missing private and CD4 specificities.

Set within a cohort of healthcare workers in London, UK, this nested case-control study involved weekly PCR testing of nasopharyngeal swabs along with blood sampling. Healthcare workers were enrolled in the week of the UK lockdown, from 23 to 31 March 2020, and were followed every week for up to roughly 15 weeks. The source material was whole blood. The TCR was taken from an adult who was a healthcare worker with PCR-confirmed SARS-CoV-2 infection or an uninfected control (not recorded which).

Read as DNA, the sequence is TGTGCCAGCAGCCCGGGACTAGCGGGTAGGGAGCAGTTCTTC. This sequence encodes CASSPGLAGREQFF. Recombination joined TRBV3-1 with TRBJ2-1, and 12 junctional nucleotides match TRBD2. Compared with germline, V lacks 4 bases and J lacks 10 bases; bases without a gene match: 5. Measured from the cysteine to the phenylalanine, the CDR3 is 14 residues long. The sequence is cut down to CDR3 DNA, 42 bases in frame from base 1. The germline V gene (reference sequence) yields LGHDT for CDR1 and YNNKEL for CDR2.